Shown below are 24 T cell receptor beta chains from a single sample sequenced in a study of cytomegalovirus exposure and HLA in healthy donors. Primers included in the PCR were 60 Vbeta and 13 Jbeta primers. The table came from immunoSEQ multiplex PCR; TCRdb's copy has only in-frame clones and leaves some out. This table holds approximately 100,000 clones, less than 85% found once. Sequenced input: PBMCs. These receptors originate from a man aged 55 to 69 in good health and CMV-seronegative.

The chain is built from TRBV18 and TRBJ1-2; perhaps TRBD1 as D (6 bases). Germline V gene data show CDR1 as KGHSH and CDR2 as LQKENI. This CDR3 has 16 residues. Trimming pared 2 bases from V and 8 bases from J, leaving 21 bases between. The CDR3 loop reads CASSPSGGVRDNGYTF. CDR3 in DNA: TGTGCCAGCTCACCATCTGGGGGCGTCCGGGACAACGGCTACACCTTC.

The chain couples TRBV7-3 to TRBJ2-5, with 10 bases fitting TRBD2. V gave up 4 bases and J gave up 5 bases; unmatched junction bases: 1. The germline V gene has CDR1 SGHTA and CDR2 FQGTGA. The CDR3 is made up of 13 amino acids. DNA for the CDR3: TGTGCCAGCAGCTGGGGACTAGCGGAGACCCAGTACTTC. Protein sequence: CASSWGLAETQYF.

The genes are TRBV30 and TRBJ1-5; no reliable D call. V lost 2 bases to trimming and J lost 6 bases, with 17 bases between them. From germline, CDR1 is GTSNPN and CDR2 SVGIG (reference sequence). The CDR3 contains 15 residues. DNA for the CDR3: TGTGCCTGGAGTACCTGTTGGAGGGCACGTCAGCCCCAGCATTTT. Its protein product is CAWSTCWRARQPQHF.

A single count supports this clone. The V call is TRBV5-1, the J call TRBJ2-5, with TRBD1 matching 7 bases. This CDR3 region has 14 residues. Unmatched junction bases numbered 4, after V lost 4 bases and J lost 1 base. CDR1 SGHRS and CDR2 YFSETQ come from the germline V gene. The CDR3 here is CASSVGQSQETQYF. CDR3 DNA: TGCGCCAGCAGCGTGGGACAGAGCCAAGAGACCCAGTACTTC.

This chain connects TRBV7-2 to TRBJ1-5; 9 bases fit TRBD1. The CDR3 is made up of 14 amino acids. Germline trimming cut 5 bases from V and 5 bases from J; bases unmatched to any gene: 4. The germline CDR1 and CDR2 sequences are SGHTA and FQGNSA. The CDR3 reads CASSPRQGDQPQHF. CDR3 coding DNA: TGTGCCAGCAGCCCTCGACAGGGGGATCAGCCCCAGCATTTT.

The gene calls are TRBV7-2 and TRBJ2-2, with 9 bases aligning to TRBD2. There are 17 residues in the CDR3. Trimming at V came to 4 bases and at J to 4 bases, leaving 10 bases not matched to a gene. Germline CDR1 SGHTA, CDR2 FQGNSA. The CDR3: CASSSHLAGPGTGELFF. DNA of the CDR3: TGTGCCAGCAGCTCCCATCTAGCGGGGCCCGGCACCGGGGAGCTGTTTTTT. Full variable domain (remainder filled in from reference TRBV7-2 and TRBJ2-2): GAGVSQSPSNKVTEKGKDVELRCDPISGHTALYWYRQSLGQGLEFLIYFQGNSAPDKSGLPSDRFSAERTGGSVSTLTIQRTQQEDSAVYLCASSSHLAGPGTGELFFGEGSRLTVL.

The chain links TRBV7-3 to TRBJ1-6; no clear D. The CDR3 runs 14 residues. V gave up 3 bases and J gave up 5 bases, with 8 bases separating them. Germline CDR1 reads SGHTA; CDR2 reads FQGTGA. CDR3 sequence reads: CASSLLADNSPLHF. CDR3 nucleotides: TGTGCCAGCAGCTTGCTAGCCGATAATTCACCCCTCCACTTT. Complete variable domain (other parts from reference TRBV7-3 and TRBJ1-6): GAGVSQTPSNKVTEKGKYVELRCDPISGHTALYWYRQSLGQGPEFLIYFQGTGAADDSGLPNDRFFAVRPEGSVSTLKIQRTERGDSAVYLCASSLLADNSPLHFGNGTRLTVT.

The V and J genes are TRBV7-9 and TRBJ2-7; 8 nucleotides agree with TRBD2. Germline V gives CDR1 SEHNR, CDR2 FQNEAQ (reference sequence). The CDR3 is made up of 15 amino acids. V was pared by 3 bases and J by 4 bases, with 8 bases of the junction left unmatched. The CDR3 loop is CASSFGGGPTYEQYV. CDR3 in DNA: TGTGCCAGCAGCTTCGGCGGGGGGCCCACGTACGAGCAGTACGTC.

A word on this clone: The junction shows a germline mismatch at one end, possibly a read error. The rearrangement uses TRBV5-4 and TRBJ2-3, with 8 nucleotides matching TRBD1. There are 14 residues in the CDR3. The germline CDR1 and CDR2 sequences are SGHNT and YYREEE (reference sequence). As DNA, the CDR3 is TGTGCCAGCAGATTGGACAGGGGCACAGATACGCAGTATTTT. Its translation: CASRLDRGTDTQYF.

The chain recombines TRBV5-1 with TRBJ1-2; 7 bases fit TRBD1. The germline V gene encodes CDR1 SGHRS and CDR2 YFSETQ. The CDR3 contains 14 residues. V shed 6 bases, J shed 8 bases, and the junction held 13 bases outside the gene matches. CDR3 loop: CASNPEGGGTGYTF. The CDR3 bases are TGCGCCAGCAACCCAGAAGGAGGGGGCACGGGCTACACCTTC. Supplemented by reference TRBV5-1 and TRBJ1-2, the full variable domain reads KAGVTQTPRYLIKTRGQQVTLSCSPISGHRSVSWYQQTPGQGLQFLFEYFSETQRNKGNFPGRFSGRQFSNSRSEMNVSTLELGDSALYLCASNPEGGGTGYTFGSGTRLTVV.

The chain employs TRBV12-5 and TRBJ2-7; D possibly corresponds to TRBD2 (6 bases). Germline assignment: CDR1 LGHNT and CDR2 FRNRAP. Trimming took off 4 bases at V and 3 bases at J, with 16 bases between the two ends. This CDR3 has 15 amino acids. This chain's CDR3 is CASGSLGSGGYEQYF. The CDR3 DNA sequence: TGTGCTAGTGGTTCCCTGGGTAGCGGCGGCTACGAGCAGTACTTC.

The chain joins TRBV7-8 to TRBJ1-5; D is possibly TRBD1 (5 bases). The germline V and J ends were trimmed by 7 bases and 0 bases, with 13 bases remaining between them. CDR1 and CDR2 from the germline V gene are SGHVS and FQNEAQ. The CDR3 spans 15 residues. CDR3 coding DNA: TGTGCCAGCAACACAGGCCCATATAGCAATCAGCCCCAGCATTTT. Its protein product is CASNTGPYSNQPQHF.

This clone was detected once. The same CDR3 also results from other DNA sequences found in this sample. The genes are TRBV19 and TRBJ2-2; 10 positions match TRBD2. Germline V lookup: CDR1 LNHDA, CDR2 SQIVND (reference sequence). This CDR3 is built from 16 residues. With V trimmed by 4 bases and J by 1 base, 3 bases remained unmatched. CDR3 bases: TGTGCCAGTAGTACCACTAGCGGGATGAACACCGGGGAGCTGTTTTTT. Protein product: CASSTTSGMNTGELFF. Looking up the rest from reference TRBV19 and TRBJ2-2 gives the full variable domain: DGGITQSPKYLFRKEGQNVTLSCEQNLNHDAMYWYRQDPGQGLRLIYYSQIVNDFQKGDIAEGYSVSREKKESFPLTVTSAQKNPTAFYLCASSTTSGMNTGELFFGEGSRLTVL.

The rearrangement joins TRBV7-9 to TRBJ2-7; 7 positions match TRBD2. Germline V gene lookup returns CDR1 SEHNR and CDR2 FQNEAQ (reference sequence). J gave up 5 bases and V 5 bases, and 9 bases lay outside the gene matches. This CDR3 contains 14 residues. CDR3: CASSPGGGQNEQYF. DNA for the CDR3: TGTGCCAGCAGCCCGGGGGGTGGGCAGAACGAGCAGTACTTC.

The CDR3 region has the DNA TGTGCCAGCAGCTTAGGACAGGTTTTTAACTATGGCTACACCTTC. Protein product: CASSLGQVFNYGYTF. The chain couples TRBV13 to TRBJ1-2; TRBD1 is a possible D gene (5 bases). Germline CDR1 is PRHDT and CDR2 is FYEKMQ (reference sequence). V was shortened by 0 bases and J by 1 base, with 9 bases between the two germline ends. The CDR3 totals 15 residues.

This sequence joins TRBV27 and TRBJ2-1; D might be TRBD1 (6 bases). The CDR3 extends over 14 amino acids. Trimming took off 3 bases at V and 9 bases at J, with 15 bases between the two ends. Germline CDR1 MNHEY, CDR2 SMNVEV (reference sequence). The CDR3 DNA follows: TGTGCCAGCAGTTTCTCCGACAGGCGGAGTGAGCAGTTCTTC. Amino acids: CASSFSDRRSEQFF.

J is TRBJ1-5 and V is TRBV30, with D possibly TRBD1 on 5 matching bases. V dropped 0 bases and J dropped 7 bases, with 16 bases sitting between them. CDR3 size: 15 residues. Looked up from germline, CDR1 is GTSNPN and CDR2 is SVGIG (reference sequence). The CDR3 loop reads CAWSVTGGSTQPQHF. CDR3 in DNA: TGTGCCTGGAGTGTAACGGGGGGGAGTACGCAGCCCCAGCATTTT.

This sequence joins TRBV6-5 and TRBJ2-7, with a tentative D call TRBD1 (5 bases). The CDR3 spans 14 residues. The germline V gene encodes CDR1 MNHEY and CDR2 SVGAGI. The V end lost 6 bases, the J end lost 2 bases, and 14 bases lay between the germline ends. Here the CDR3 reads CASRSLGETYEQYF. CDR3 bases: TGTGCCAGCAGAAGCTTAGGGGAAACCTACGAGCAGTACTTC.

The V gene is TRBV7-9, the J gene TRBJ1-4, with TRBD1 identical over 7 bases. The germline gives CDR1 SEHNR, CDR2 FQNEAQ (reference sequence). V shed 5 bases, J shed 4 bases, and the junction held 7 bases outside the gene matches. The CDR3 runs 15 residues. CDR3 nucleotide sequence: TGTGCCAGCAGCAGGGGGCCAGGGGATAATGAAAAACTGTTTTTT. It codes for CASSRGPGDNEKLFF. The whole variable domain, filled in from reference TRBV7-9 and TRBJ1-4, reads DTGVSQNPRHKITKRGQNVTFRCDPISEHNRLYWYRQTLGQGPEFLTYFQNEAQLEKSRLLSDRFSAERPKGSFSTLEIQRTEQGDSAMYLCASSRGPGDNEKLFFGSGTQLSVL.

The CDR3 bases are TGTGCCAGCAGTGACATAGACAGTTACACTGAAGCTTTCTTT. It specifies CASSDIDSYTEAFF. V gene TRBV6-1 combines with J gene TRBJ1-1; D may be TRBD1 (5 bases). The CDR3 is 14 residues long. The germline gives CDR1 MNHNS, CDR2 SASEGT. The V end was cut by 3 bases, the J end by 3 bases, with 11 bases between.

CDR3 bases: TGTGCCAGCAGCGTAGGAAACAGGGGGAACACAGATACGCAGTATTTT. It codes for CASSVGNRGNTDTQYF. The chain employs TRBV9 and TRBJ2-3, with 8 bases that match TRBD1. Germline CDR1 SGDLS, CDR2 YYNGEE. This CDR3 is built from 16 residues. Trimming took 0 bases from V and 2 from J; bases not matched to a gene: 5.

This sequence joins TRBV30 and TRBJ2-3; the match to TRBD2 covers 7 bases. Germline V gene sequence: CDR1 GTSNPN, CDR2 SVGIG (reference sequence). The length of the CDR3 is 12 residues. With 2 bases clipped from V and 4 bases from J, the junction kept 0 bases outside the gene matches. The CDR3 DNA sequence: TGTGCCTGGAGTAGCGGGGCAGATACGCAGTATTTT. Translation gives CAWSSGADTQYF.

This clone was seen more than once but under ten times. V is TRBV7-2 and J is TRBJ2-1; 12 positions match TRBD2. The CDR3 is 15 residues long. The V and J ends lost 6 bases and 7 bases, in that order; junction bases with no gene match: 7. Germline lookup yields CDR1 SGHTA and CDR2 FQGNSA. For the CDR3, the DNA is TGTGCCAGCAGACTAGCGGGGGGTGCGGTGAATGAGCAGTTCTTC. Protein: CASRLAGGAVNEQFF. The variable domain in full, with the rest retrieved from reference TRBV7-2 and TRBJ2-1, is GAGVSQSPSNKVTEKGKDVELRCDPISGHTALYWYRQSLGQGLEFLIYFQGNSAPDKSGLPSDRFSAERTGGSVSTLTIQRTQQEDSAVYLCASRLAGGAVNEQFFGPGTRLTVL.

The genes are TRBV4-1 and TRBJ2-7; 11 nucleotides line up with TRBD1. Looked up from germline, CDR1 is MGHRA and CDR2 is YSYEKL. V trimming: 1 base; J trimming: 2 bases; junction bases outside the gene matches: 4. The CDR3 sequence is 16 residues long. The CDR3 nucleotides are TGCGCCAGCAGCCAAGGCCCGGGACAGGGGGCCTACGAGCAGTACTTC. Its protein product is CASSQGPGQGAYEQYF.